The 3 T cell receptor beta chains given below trace back to one sample, sequenced in a study of T cell responses to AZD1222 COVID-19 vaccine. Libraries were prepared by immunoSEQ multiplex PCR; TCRdb keeps only in-frame clonotypes and omits some of them. The sample gives 100,000 or so clones, around 90% of which show up once; 2.9% is in the top ten. The sample in question was peripheral blood, obtained on day 0 of AZD1222 vaccination. All receptors come from an adult in good health.

In nucleotides, the CDR3 is TGTGCCACCGGGACAGGGGGTACAGATACGCAGTATTTT. Encoded protein: CATGTGGTDTQYF. V gene TRBV5-6 combines with J gene TRBJ2-3, with 11 bases fitting TRBD1. CDR1 is SGHDT, CDR2 YYEEEE, per germline. The J segment lost 3 bases and the V segment lost 9 bases, leaving 3 bases of the junction unmatched. This CDR3 spans 13 amino acids.

The gene calls are TRBV5-6 and TRBJ1-5; D is ambiguous. V lost 2 bases to trimming and J lost 3 bases, with 12 bases between them. Per the germline V gene, CDR1 is SGHDT and CDR2 is YYEEEE. This CDR3 has 15 residues. The CDR3 coding sequence is TGTGCCAGCAGCTTCGCAGGCACCTTCAATCAGCCCCAGCATTTT. Translated, it gives CASSFAGTFNQPQHF.

The chain carries TRBV2 and TRBJ2-2; TRBD2 agrees at 7 bases. Germline V gene sequence: CDR1 SNHLY, CDR2 FYNNEI. J lost 3 bases, V lost 4 bases, and 8 bases had no gene match. CDR3 size: 16 residues. CDR3 sequence: CASSGFRGDDTGELFF. The CDR3 DNA is TGTGCCAGCAGTGGGTTTCGGGGGGACGACACCGGGGAGCTGTTTTTT.